The present entry profiles one TCR beta chain with its context. The antigen remains unidentified. The data belong to a study of shared clonotypes between healthy human individuals. CDR1 and CDR2 (germline): SGHAT, FQNNGV. CDR3 length equals 15 residues. The ends were cut back, 3 bases at V and 2 bases at J, with 14 bases in the middle. Each replicate PCR on the sorted subsets used around 200 ng DNA (around 30,000 T cell genomes). Sequenced by immunoSEQ multiplex PCR; TCRdb stores in-frame clones only, minus some. Of about 670,000 clones listed, 72% are singletons. The study, taken as a whole, reports: Memory subsets generally showed smaller estimated richness than naive subsets did. Relative to clonotypes present in all four donors, those not shared had lower generation probabilities. Clonotype sharing across several donors was observed for about 5.5% of naive CD4 clonotypes.

The rearrangement links TRBV11-2 to TRBJ2-7, with TRBD1 as a possible D gene (6 bases). Sequenced input: memory CD4+ T cells sorted from blood. Noted subset: CD45RA-negative fraction. This TCR was recovered from a woman aged 30 to 39 in good health. The CDR3 DNA is TGTGCCAGCAGCTTGGCAGGGGAACTCCCCTACGAGCAGTACTTC. Translated, it gives CASSLAGELPYEQYF.